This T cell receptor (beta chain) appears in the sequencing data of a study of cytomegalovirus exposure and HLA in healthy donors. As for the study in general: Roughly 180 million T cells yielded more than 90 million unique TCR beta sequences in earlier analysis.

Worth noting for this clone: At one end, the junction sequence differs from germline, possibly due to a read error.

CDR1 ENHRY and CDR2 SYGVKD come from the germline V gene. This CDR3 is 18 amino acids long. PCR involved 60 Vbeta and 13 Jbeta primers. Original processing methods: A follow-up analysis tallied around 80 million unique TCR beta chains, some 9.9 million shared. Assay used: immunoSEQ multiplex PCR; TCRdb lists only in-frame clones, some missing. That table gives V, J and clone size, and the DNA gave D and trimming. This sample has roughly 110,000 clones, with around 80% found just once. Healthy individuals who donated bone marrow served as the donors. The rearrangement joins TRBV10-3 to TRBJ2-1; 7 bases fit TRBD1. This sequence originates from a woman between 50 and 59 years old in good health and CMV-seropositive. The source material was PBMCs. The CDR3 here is CAISDQSGQVSSCNEQFF. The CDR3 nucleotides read TGTGCCATCAGTGACCAAAGCGGACAGGTCAGCTCCTGCAATGAGCAGTTCTTC.